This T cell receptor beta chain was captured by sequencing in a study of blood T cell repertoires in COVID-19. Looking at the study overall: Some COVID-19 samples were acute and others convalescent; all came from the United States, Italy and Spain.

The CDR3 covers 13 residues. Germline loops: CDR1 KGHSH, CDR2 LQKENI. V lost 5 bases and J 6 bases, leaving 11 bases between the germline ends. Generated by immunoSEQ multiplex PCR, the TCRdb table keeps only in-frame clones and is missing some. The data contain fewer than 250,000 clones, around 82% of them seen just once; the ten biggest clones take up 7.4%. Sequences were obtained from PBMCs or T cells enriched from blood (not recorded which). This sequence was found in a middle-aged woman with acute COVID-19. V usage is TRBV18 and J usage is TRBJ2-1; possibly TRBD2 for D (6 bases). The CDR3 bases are TGTGCCAGCTCAGCCGGGACTTCCAATGAGCAGTTCTTC. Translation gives CASSAGTSNEQFF.